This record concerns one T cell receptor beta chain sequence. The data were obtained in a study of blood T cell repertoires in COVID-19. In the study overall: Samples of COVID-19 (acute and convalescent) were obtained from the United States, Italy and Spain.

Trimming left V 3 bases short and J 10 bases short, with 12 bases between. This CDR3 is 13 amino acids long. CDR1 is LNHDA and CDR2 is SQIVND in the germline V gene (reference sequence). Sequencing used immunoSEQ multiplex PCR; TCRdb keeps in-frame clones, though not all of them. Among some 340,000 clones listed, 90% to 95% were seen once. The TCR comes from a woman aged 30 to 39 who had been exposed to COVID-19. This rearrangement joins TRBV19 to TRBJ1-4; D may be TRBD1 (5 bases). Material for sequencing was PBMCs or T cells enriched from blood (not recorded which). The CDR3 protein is CASSILAGGKLFF. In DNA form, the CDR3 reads TGTGCCAGTAGTATTTTAGCCGGGGGAAAACTGTTTTTT. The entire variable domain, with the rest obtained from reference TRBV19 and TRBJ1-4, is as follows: DGGITQSPKYLFRKEGQNVTLSCEQNLNHDAMYWYRQDPGQGLRLIYYSQIVNDFQKGDIAEGYSVSREKKESFPLTVTSAQKNPTAFYLCASSILAGGKLFFGSGTQLSVL.